This T cell receptor (beta chain) is drawn from a study of T cell repertoires in cytomegalovirus infection. Study summary: From public TCR beta signatures came an indication of both CMV infection and matching HLA type.

Findings and limits, study-wide: HLA-C-restricted CMV clonotypes gave the most frequent clonotype in two of eight donors. The cumulative frequency of public TCR beta families identified carriers of CMV plus the relevant HLA.

The CDR3 contains 11 residues. CDR1 is LGHNT and CDR2 is FRNRAP in the germline V gene. V was cut by 1 base and J by 3 bases, with 0 bases left in between. TCRdb re-derived calls from the reads in MiXCR, one entry per CDR3 protein. The sample lists around 100,000 distinct CDR3 sequences, about 17% occurring once. This clonotype was detected only a few times. The antigen is undetermined. The V call is TRBV12-5, the J call TRBJ2-5; D unresolved. The sequencing sample was made of PBMCs. The TCR comes from a human donor in good health (CMV status not recorded). Some clones in this sample may be carry-over from other donors' samples. CDR3 sequence reads: CASGLEETQYF. The CDR3 DNA reads as TGTGCTAGTGGTTTGGAAGAGACCCAGTACTTC. Looking up the rest from reference TRBV12-5 and TRBJ2-5 gives the full variable domain: DARVTQTPRHKVTEMGQEVTMRCQPILGHNTVFWYRQTMMQGLELLAYFRNRAPLDDSGMPKDRFSAEMPDATLATLKIQPSEPRDSAVYFCASGLEETQYFGPGTRLLVL.